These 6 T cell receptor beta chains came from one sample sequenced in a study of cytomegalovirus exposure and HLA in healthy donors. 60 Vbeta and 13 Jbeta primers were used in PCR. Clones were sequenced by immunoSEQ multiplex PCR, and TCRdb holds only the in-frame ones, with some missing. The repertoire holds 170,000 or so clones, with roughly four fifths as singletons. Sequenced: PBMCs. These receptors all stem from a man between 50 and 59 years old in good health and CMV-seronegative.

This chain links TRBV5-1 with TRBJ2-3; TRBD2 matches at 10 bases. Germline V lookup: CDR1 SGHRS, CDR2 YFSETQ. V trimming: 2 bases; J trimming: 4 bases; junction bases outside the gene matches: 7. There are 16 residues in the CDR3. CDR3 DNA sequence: TGCGCCAGCAGCTTCTCTCCGGGACTAGCGTCAGATACGCAGTATTTT. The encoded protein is CASSFSPGLASDTQYF.

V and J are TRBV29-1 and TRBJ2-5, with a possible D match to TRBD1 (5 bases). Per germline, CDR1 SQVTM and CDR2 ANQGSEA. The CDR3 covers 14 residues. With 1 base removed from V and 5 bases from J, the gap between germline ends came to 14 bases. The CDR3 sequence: CSVEAFTGGETQYF. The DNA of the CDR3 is TGCAGCGTTGAAGCTTTTACAGGTGGGGAGACCCAGTACTTC. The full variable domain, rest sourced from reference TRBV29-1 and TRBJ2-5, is SAVISQKPSRDICQRGTSLTIQCQVDSQVTMMFWYRQQPGQSLTLIATANQGSEATYESGFVIDKFPISRPNLTFSTLTVSNMSPEDSSIYLCSVEAFTGGETQYFGPGTRLLVL.

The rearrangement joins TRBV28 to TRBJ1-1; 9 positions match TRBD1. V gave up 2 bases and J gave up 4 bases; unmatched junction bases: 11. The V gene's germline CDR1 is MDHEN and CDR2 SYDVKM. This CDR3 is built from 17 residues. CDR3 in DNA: TGTGCCAGCAGTTTAATTGGGACAGGGAGGATTGGCACTGAAGCTTTCTTT. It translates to CASSLIGTGRIGTEAFF.

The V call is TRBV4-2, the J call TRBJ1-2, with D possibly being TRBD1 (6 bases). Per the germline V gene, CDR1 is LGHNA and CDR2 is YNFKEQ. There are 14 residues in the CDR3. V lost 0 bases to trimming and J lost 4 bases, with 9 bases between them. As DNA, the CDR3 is TGTGCCAGCAGCCAAGAGGACAGTCCCTATGGCTACACCTTC. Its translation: CASSQEDSPYGYTF.

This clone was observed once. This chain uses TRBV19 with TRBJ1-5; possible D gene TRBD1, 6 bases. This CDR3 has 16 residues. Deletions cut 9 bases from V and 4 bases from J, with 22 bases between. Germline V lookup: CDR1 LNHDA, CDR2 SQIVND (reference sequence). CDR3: CASSEWGRSPNQPQHF. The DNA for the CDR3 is TGTGCCAGCTCCGAGTGGGGGCGAAGCCCTAATCAGCCCCAGCATTTT.

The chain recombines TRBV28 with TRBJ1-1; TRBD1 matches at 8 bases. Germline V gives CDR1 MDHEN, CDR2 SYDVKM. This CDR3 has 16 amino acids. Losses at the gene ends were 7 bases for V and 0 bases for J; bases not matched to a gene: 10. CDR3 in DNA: TGTGCCAGCACGGGCAGGGGGCGCGGCGTGAACACTGAAGCTTTCTTT. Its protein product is CASTGRGRGVNTEAFF.